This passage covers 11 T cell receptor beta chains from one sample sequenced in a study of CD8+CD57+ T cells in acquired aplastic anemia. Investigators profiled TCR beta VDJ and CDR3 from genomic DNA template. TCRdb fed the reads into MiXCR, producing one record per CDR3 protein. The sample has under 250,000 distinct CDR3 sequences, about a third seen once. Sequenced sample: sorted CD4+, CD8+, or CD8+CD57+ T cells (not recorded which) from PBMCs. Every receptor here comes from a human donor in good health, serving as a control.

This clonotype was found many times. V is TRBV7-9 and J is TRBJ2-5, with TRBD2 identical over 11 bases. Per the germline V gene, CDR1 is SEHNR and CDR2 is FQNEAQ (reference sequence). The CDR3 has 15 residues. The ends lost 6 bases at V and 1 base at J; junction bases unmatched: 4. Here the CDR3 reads CASRASGRFQETQYF. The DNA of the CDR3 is TGTGCCAGCAGGGCTAGCGGGAGGTTCCAAGAGACCCAGTACTTC.

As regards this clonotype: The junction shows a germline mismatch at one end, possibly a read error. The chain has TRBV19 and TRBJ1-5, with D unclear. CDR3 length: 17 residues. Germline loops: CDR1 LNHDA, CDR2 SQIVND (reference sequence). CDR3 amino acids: CASRRIFEFSGNRPQHF. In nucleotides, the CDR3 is TGTGCCAGTAGAAGAATTTTCGAGTTTTCGGGCAATCGGCCCCAGCATTTT.

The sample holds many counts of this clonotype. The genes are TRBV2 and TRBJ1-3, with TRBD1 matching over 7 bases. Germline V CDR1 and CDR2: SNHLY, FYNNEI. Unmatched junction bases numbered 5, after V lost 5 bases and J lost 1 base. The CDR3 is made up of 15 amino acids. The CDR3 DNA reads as TGTGCCAGCAGTTTGGGACAGACTTCTGGAAACACCATATATTTT. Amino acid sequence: CASSLGQTSGNTIYF.

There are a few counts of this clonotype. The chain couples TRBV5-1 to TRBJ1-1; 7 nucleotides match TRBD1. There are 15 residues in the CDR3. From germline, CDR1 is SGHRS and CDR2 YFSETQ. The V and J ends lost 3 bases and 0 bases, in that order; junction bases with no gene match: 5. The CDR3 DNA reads TGCGCCAGCAGCTCATCCGGGACAGTGAACACTGAAGCTTTCTTT. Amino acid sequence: CASSSSGTVNTEAFF.

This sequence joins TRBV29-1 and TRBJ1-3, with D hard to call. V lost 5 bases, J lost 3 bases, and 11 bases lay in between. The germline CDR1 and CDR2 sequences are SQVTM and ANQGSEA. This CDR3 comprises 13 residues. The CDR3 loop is CSVSGNGGNTIYF. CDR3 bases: TGCAGCGTTTCGGGAAACGGTGGAAACACCATATATTTT.

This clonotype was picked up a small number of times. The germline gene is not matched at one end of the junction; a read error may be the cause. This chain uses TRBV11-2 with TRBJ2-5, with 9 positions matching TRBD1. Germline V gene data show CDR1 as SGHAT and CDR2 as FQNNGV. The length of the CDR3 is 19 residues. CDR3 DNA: TGTGTCAGCAGCCATCACCGGGACAGGGCCAAGGAATTCCAAGAGACCCAGTACTTC. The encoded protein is CVSSHHRDRAKEFQETQYF.

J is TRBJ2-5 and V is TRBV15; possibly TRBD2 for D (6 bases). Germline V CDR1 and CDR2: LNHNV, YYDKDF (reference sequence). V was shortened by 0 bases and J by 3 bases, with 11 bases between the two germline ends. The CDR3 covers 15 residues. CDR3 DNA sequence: TGTGCCACCAGCAGAGAAGGGACTCACAAAGAGACCCAGTACTTC. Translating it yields CATSREGTHKETQYF.

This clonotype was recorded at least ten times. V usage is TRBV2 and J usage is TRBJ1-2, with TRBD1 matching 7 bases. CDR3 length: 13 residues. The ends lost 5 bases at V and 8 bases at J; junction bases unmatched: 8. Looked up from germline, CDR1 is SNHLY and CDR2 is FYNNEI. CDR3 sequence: CASSTGERGGYTF. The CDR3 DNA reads TGTGCCAGCAGTACAGGGGAGCGGGGCGGCTACACCTTC.

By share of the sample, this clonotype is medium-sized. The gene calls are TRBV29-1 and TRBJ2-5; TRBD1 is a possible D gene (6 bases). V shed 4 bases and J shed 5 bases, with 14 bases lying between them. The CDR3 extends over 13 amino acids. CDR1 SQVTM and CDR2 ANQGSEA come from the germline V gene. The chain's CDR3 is CSVVSRGVETQYF. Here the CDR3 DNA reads TGCAGCGTTGTGTCCAGGGGTGTGGAGACCCAGTACTTC. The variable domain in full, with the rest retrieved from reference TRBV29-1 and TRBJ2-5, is SAVISQKPSRDICQRGTSLTIQCQVDSQVTMMFWYRQQPGQSLTLIATANQGSEATYESGFVIDKFPISRPNLTFSTLTVSNMSPEDSSIYLCSVVSRGVETQYFGPGTRLLVL.

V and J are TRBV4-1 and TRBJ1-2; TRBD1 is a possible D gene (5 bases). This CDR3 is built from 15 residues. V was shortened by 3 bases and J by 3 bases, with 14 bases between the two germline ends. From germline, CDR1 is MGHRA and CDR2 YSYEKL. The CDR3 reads CASSHFIRGDYGYTF. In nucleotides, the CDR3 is TGCGCCAGCAGCCATTTTATAAGGGGCGACTATGGCTACACCTTC.

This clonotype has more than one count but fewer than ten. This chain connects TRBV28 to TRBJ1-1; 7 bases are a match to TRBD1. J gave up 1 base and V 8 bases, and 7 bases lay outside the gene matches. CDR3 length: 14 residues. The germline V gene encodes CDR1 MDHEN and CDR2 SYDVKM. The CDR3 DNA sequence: TGTGCCAGCGCTACCGGACAGGAGAACACTGAAGCTTTCTTT. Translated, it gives CASATGQENTEAFF.